The next 13 T cell receptor beta chains were all read from a single sample in a study of blood T cells in healthy people across ages. The second PCR ran roughly 7 to 12 cycles with a sample-barcoded 5' primer and J-beta primers. MiXCR, run by TCRdb on the 5' RACE reads, gives a single entry per CDR3 protein. Of 1.4 million or so distinct CDR3 sequences listed, 40% to 45% were seen once; the top ten hold about 4.1%. The sequencing sample was made of blood. These receptors came from a woman aged 18-29 years in good health.

Worth noting for this clonotype: At one end the junction does not follow the germline gene, possibly because of a read error. The V gene is TRBV7-2, the J gene TRBJ2-1; TRBD2 is a possible D gene (5 bases). Germline assignment: CDR1 SGHTA and CDR2 FQGNSA. This CDR3 has 15 residues. Written as DNA, the CDR3 is TGTGCCAGCAGCTTAGGGGCCCCGGGGTTTTTAGGTCAGTTCTTT. This encodes CASSLGAPGFLGQFF.

Points on this clonotype: The junction departs from the called germline gene at one end, perhaps through a read error. The V and J genes are TRBV7-9 and TRBJ2-3; no reliable D call. Germline V gene lookup returns CDR1 SEHNR and CDR2 FQNEAQ (reference sequence). The CDR3 has 10 residues. In nucleotides, the CDR3 is TGTGCCAGCAGCTCAGATGCGCAGTATTTT. Amino acid sequence: CASSSDAQYF. Drawing the rest from reference TRBV7-9 and TRBJ2-3, the complete variable domain is DTGVSQNPRHKITKRGQNVTFRCDPISEHNRLYWYRQTLGQGPEFLTYFQNEAQLEKSRLLSDRFSAERPKGSFSTLEIQRTEQGDSAMYLCASSSDAQYFGPGTRLTVL.

There are a few counts of this clonotype. The chain has TRBV28 and TRBJ2-6, with D unresolved. This CDR3 comprises 15 residues. The V end was cut by 5 bases, the J end by 0 bases, with 8 bases between. Germline CDR1 reads MDHEN; CDR2 reads SYDVKM. This chain's CDR3 is CASSMVPSGANVLTF. For the CDR3, the DNA is TGTGCCAGCAGTATGGTCCCCTCTGGGGCCAACGTCCTGACTTTC.

This clonotype turned up a few times. V usage is TRBV11-2 and J usage is TRBJ2-5; TRBD2 is a possible D gene (5 bases). V lost 0 bases, J lost 4 bases, and 18 bases lay in between. This CDR3 spans 17 amino acids. Germline V lookup: CDR1 SGHAT, CDR2 FQNNGV. The CDR3 spells CASSLEVSALWGETQYF. The CDR3 nucleotides are TGTGCCAGCAGCTTAGAAGTTAGCGCTCTGTGGGGAGAGACCCAGTACTTC.

V usage is TRBV3-1 and J usage is TRBJ2-7; D perhaps matches TRBD1 (6 bases). V gave up 1 base and J gave up 2 bases, with 12 bases separating them. The germline gives CDR1 LGHDT, CDR2 YNNKEL (reference sequence). The CDR3 totals 15 residues. Here the CDR3 reads CASSQVTQGTYEQYF. The CDR3 nucleotides are TGTGCCAGCAGCCAAGTAACACAGGGAACCTACGAGCAGTACTTC.

The rearrangement joins TRBV7-9 to TRBJ2-7, with D maybe TRBD2 (5 bases). Trimming cost V 3 bases and J 3 bases, with 12 bases left between them. CDR3 length: 14 amino acids. Germline V CDR1 and CDR2: SEHNR, FQNEAQ (reference sequence). The CDR3 loop is CASSFVGVRYEQYF. CDR3 bases: TGTGCCAGCAGCTTCGTCGGGGTCCGCTACGAGCAGTACTTC.

This clonotype has just a few counts. The chain has TRBV12-3 or TRBV12-4 and TRBJ2-1, with 9 bases aligning to TRBD2. The CDR3 has 16 residues. The ends lost 6 bases at V and 5 bases at J; junction bases unmatched: 11. CDR3 nucleotide sequence: TGTGCCAGCAGCCCCCCACGCGGGAGGGCCCACAATGAGCAGTTCTTC. This translates into CASSPPRGRAHNEQFF.

J is TRBJ2-3 and V is TRBV13; D might be TRBD2 (6 bases). Trimming shortened V by 6 bases and J by 1 base, and 14 bases separated the two germline ends. In germline, CDR1 is PRHDT, CDR2 FYEKMQ (reference sequence). The CDR3 has 15 residues. The CDR3 DNA follows: TGTGCCAGCAGTCTACGGGAGATCGGCACAGATACGCAGTATTTT. Translated: CASSLREIGTDTQYF.

The chain is built from TRBV29-1 and TRBJ2-5, with D possibly TRBD2 on 7 matching bases. Per germline, CDR1 SQVTM and CDR2 ANQGSEA. The CDR3 runs 14 residues. Deletions cut 5 bases from V and 4 bases from J, with 17 bases between. The CDR3 protein is CSVTEGGRIETQYF. The DNA of the CDR3 is TGCAGCGTTACGGAGGGGGGGCGCATAGAGACCCAGTACTTC.

The rearrangement uses TRBV12-3 or TRBV12-4 and TRBJ2-2; TRBD2 might be the D (5 bases). The V end was cut by 10 bases, the J end by 7 bases, with 16 bases between. The CDR3 loop spans 13 amino acids. The CDR3 sequence: CATLEGMVGELFF. CDR3 bases: TGTGCCACCCTTGAGGGCATGGTCGGGGAGCTGTTTTTT.

The J gene is TRBJ2-7, the V gene TRBV13; D might be TRBD2 (6 bases). Germline values: CDR1 PRHDT, CDR2 FYEKMQ (reference sequence). CDR3 length equals 14 residues. V lost 5 bases to trimming and J lost 1 base, with 12 bases between them. CDR3 residues: CASSQNSGSYEQYF. CDR3 nucleotide sequence: TGTGCCAGCAGCCAGAACAGCGGGTCCTACGAGCAGTACTTC.

This chain uses TRBV7-9 with TRBJ2-1; D perhaps matches TRBD1 (6 bases). V shed 4 bases and J shed 6 bases, with 13 bases lying between them. The CDR3 length is 14 residues. Germline CDR1 and CDR2: SEHNR and FQNEAQ (reference sequence). CDR3 region: CASSYRDTGNEQFF. Here the CDR3 DNA reads TGTGCCAGCAGCTACCGGGACACGGGCAATGAGCAGTTCTTC.

CDR3 in DNA: TGCAGCGTTAAGTGGCGCGGGGACACTGAAGCTTTCTTT. Protein sequence: CSVKWRGDTEAFF. The chain links TRBV29-1 to TRBJ1-1; D is unresolved. Per germline, CDR1 SQVTM and CDR2 ANQGSEA. Between the trimmed V and J ends, which lost 5 bases and 3 bases, there was a span of 13 bases. The CDR3 is 13 amino acids.